This T cell receptor (beta chain) was sequenced in a study of cytotoxic CD8 clonotypes in ibrutinib-treated CLL. The method was immunoSEQ multiplex PCR; TCRdb's version includes in-frame clones alone and lacks a portion of them. The sample lists about 160,000 clones, approximately 84% occurring once. Trimming took 0 bases from V and 6 from J, leaving 12 bases between them. Germline V lookup: CDR1 SGDLS, CDR2 YYNGEE. The CDR3 totals 14 residues. Roughly 2.2 micrograms of genomic DNA from cryopreserved PBMCs went into TCR beta libraries. Findings and limits, study-wide: Rising at ibrutinib response, clonality subsequently fell back toward baseline at progression. Under therapy, public clonotypes either contracted or stayed stable, and they were uncommon.

Turning to this clone: Its cognate antigen is unknown.

This clonotype originated in a human donor with chronic lymphocytic leukemia. The chain is built from TRBV9 and TRBJ1-2; D perhaps matches TRBD1 (5 bases). The sequencing here drew on PBMCs, taken after 24 months of ibrutinib treatment. The DNA for the CDR3 is TGTGCCAGCAGCGTAGCAGGGATAAGCGATGGCTACACCTTC. Translation gives CASSVAGISDGYTF.